These T cell receptor beta chains were read from a single sample in a study of yellow fever vaccine responses in identical twins. TCRdb re-called the RT-PCR reads with MiXCR, one entry per CDR3 protein. In the table there are some 9,900 distinct CDR3 sequences, around four fifths of which are singletons. The sample here was T cells from blood (PBMCs), unsorted or a sorted subset (not recorded which), taken before or after yellow fever vaccination (not recorded which). All receptors come from a woman between 18 and 29 years old who received the yellow fever vaccine. Each CDR3 is given with its conserved first and last residue. Each record gives: clone size, D gene, V gene, J gene, CDR3 protein, CDR3 DNA. D genes are given only for firm matches. Rows may omit the clone size; those that give it use once, few, many or a size class.

>.|TRBD2|TRBV28|TRBJ2-1
CASSLAGGQYNEQFF
TGTGCCAGCAGTTTAGCGGGAGGACAATACAATGAGCAGTTCTTC
>.|TRBD1|TRBV27|TRBJ2-1
CASSLSTGVGNEQFF
TGTGCCAGCAGTTTATCAACAGGGGTTGGAAATGAGCAGTTCTTC
>few|.|TRBV28|TRBJ2-7
CASSPRLSYEQYF
TGTGCCAGCAGTCCCCGACTCTCCTACGAGCAGTACTTC
>.|.|TRBV12-3/TRBV12-4|TRBJ2-3
CASTRGAATDTQYF
TGTGCCAGCACCCGTGGGGCGGCCACAGATACGCAGTATTTT
>.|.|TRBV29-1|TRBJ2-4
CSGGAKNIQYF
TGCAGCGGTGGAGCCAAAAACATTCAGTACTTC
>.|.|TRBV6-1|TRBJ2-1
CASRLSQVYEQFF
TGTGCCAGCAGGCTATCACAGGTGTATGAGCAGTTCTTC
>.|TRBD2|TRBV4-3|TRBJ2-5
CASSPSSGRGTETQYF
TGCGCCAGCAGCCCCTCTAGCGGGCGAGGCACGGAGACCCAGTACTTC
>.|.|TRBV2|TRBJ1-1
CASSVSGSANTEAFF
TGTGCCAGCAGTGTAAGTGGGTCGGCGAACACTGAAGCTTTCTTT
>.|.|TRBV2|TRBJ2-1
CASSDRGGYNEQFF
TGTGCCAGCAGTGACAGGGGAGGCTACAATGAGCAGTTCTTC
>.|TRBD2|TRBV18|TRBJ2-1
CASSSGLAGVDEQFF
TGTGCCAGCTCATCTGGACTAGCGGGAGTCGATGAGCAGTTCTTC
>.|.|TRBV12-3/TRBV12-4|TRBJ1-2
CASSLAENYGYTF
TGTGCCAGCAGTTTAGCCGAGAACTATGGCTACACCTTC
>.|TRBD1|TRBV3-1|TRBJ1-1
CASSPQRTGTYTEAFF
TGTGCCAGCAGCCCGCAAAGGACAGGGACGTACACTGAAGCTTTCTTT
>.|.|TRBV7-3|TRBJ2-7
CASSLLPQPYEQYF
TGTGCCAGCAGCTTATTACCCCAGCCCTACGAGCAGTACTTC
>.|.|TRBV25-1|TRBJ1-2
CASSTPGDGYTF
TGTGCCAGCAGTACTCCAGGGGATGGCTACACCTTC
>few|.|TRBV9|TRBJ1-6
CASSVGTVNSPLHF
TGTGCCAGCAGCGTCGGGACCGTTAATTCACCCCTCCACTTT
>.|TRBD2|TRBV7-6|TRBJ2-1
CASSLVLGLAGSTYNEQFF
TGTGCCAGCAGCTTAGTTCTGGGACTAGCGGGGTCGACCTACAATGAGCAGTTCTTC
>.|.|TRBV10-3|TRBJ1-3
CAIRSTGPGNTIYF
TGTGCCATCAGGTCGACAGGCCCCGGAAACACCATATATTTT
>.|.|TRBV18|TRBJ1-1
CASSPLPNTEAFF
TGTGCCAGCTCACCCCTTCCCAATACTGAAGCTTTCTTT
>.|.|TRBV20-1|TRBJ2-1
CSARGLNEQFF
TGCAGTGCTAGGGGCTTAAATGAGCAGTTCTTC
>.|.|TRBV6-1|TRBJ2-3
CASSEVDTQYF
TGTGCCAGCAGTGAGGTAGATACGCAGTATTTT
>.|.|TRBV5-1|TRBJ2-5
CASSSVPSDRQETQYF
TGCGCCAGCAGCTCGGTCCCCTCGGACAGACAAGAGACCCAGTACTTC
>once|.|TRBV5-1|TRBJ2-4
CASSDGAIAKNIQYF
TGCGCCAGCAGTGATGGGGCGATAGCCAAAAACATTCAGTACTTC
>few|.|TRBV20-1|TRBJ1-6
CSAQGDSPLHF
TGCAGTGCGCAGGGAGATTCACCCCTCCACTTT
>once|.|TRBV29-1|TRBJ1-1
CSAYERGNTEAFF
TGCAGCGCTTACGAGAGGGGGAACACTGAAGCTTTCTTT
>once|.|TRBV21-1|TRBJ2-5
CASSTREYF
TGTGCCAGCAGCACTAGGGAGTACTTC
>.|.|TRBV29-1|TRBJ2-7
CSVVTPSSYEQYF
TGCAGCGTTGTTACACCGAGCTCCTACGAGCAGTACTTC
>.|.|TRBV18|TRBJ2-1
CASSFTVSSYNEQFF
TGTGCCAGCTCATTTACTGTGAGCTCCTACAATGAGCAGTTCTTC
>.|.|TRBV28|TRBJ2-6
CASSVESAGANVLTF
TGTGCCAGCAGTGTAGAGTCTGCTGGGGCCAACGTCCTGACTTTC
>.|TRBD2|TRBV7-9|TRBJ2-7
CASMTSRSYEQYF
TGTGCCAGCATGACTAGCAGATCCTACGAGCAGTACTTC
>once|TRBD1|TRBV18|TRBJ1-1
CASSPATGRGTEAFF
TGTGCCAGCTCACCTGCGACAGGGCGGGGCACTGAAGCTTTCTTT
>.|TRBD1|TRBV12-3/TRBV12-4|TRBJ1-1
CASTFRQGAPNTEAFF
TGTGCCAGCACCTTTAGACAGGGGGCACCGAACACTGAAGCTTTCTTT
>.|.|TRBV7-9|TRBJ2-3
CASSPPTDTQYF
TGTGCCAGCAGCCCCCCGACAGATACGCAGTATTTT
>.|TRBD1|TRBV5-1|TRBJ2-1
CASSSGQGPSNEQFF
TGCGCCAGCAGCTCAGGACAGGGACCATCCAATGAGCAGTTCTTC
>.|.|TRBV12-1|TRBJ2-3
CASSFLGPADTQYF
TGTGCCAGCAGCTTTTTAGGGCCTGCAGATACGCAGTATTTT
>.|.|TRBV3-1|TRBJ2-1
CASSPEGVRQFF
TGTGCCAGCAGCCCGGAGGGGGTCAGGCAGTTCTTC
>.|.|TRBV23-1|TRBJ1-6
CATLAFESPLHF
TGCGCCACCCTAGCGTTTGAATCACCCCTCCACTTT
>once|.|TRBV5-1|TRBJ2-1
CASSLDDPRSDEQFF
TGCGCCAGCAGCTTGGACGACCCCCGGTCGGATGAGCAGTTCTTC
>.|.|TRBV4-3|TRBJ2-1
CASSQGEGWGPVNEQFF
TGCGCCAGCAGCCAAGGAGAAGGATGGGGGCCGGTGAATGAGCAGTTCTTC
>.|.|TRBV4-1|TRBJ2-7
CASSQGVNEQYF
TGCGCCAGCAGCCAAGGTGTGAACGAGCAGTACTTC
>.|TRBD2|TRBV11-3|TRBJ2-1
CASSRPGLAGVEQFF
TGTGCCAGCAGCCGACCGGGACTAGCGGGAGTTGAGCAGTTCTTC
>.|TRBD1|TRBV5-6|TRBJ2-3
CASSAPGTGTDTQYF
TGTGCCAGCAGCGCCCCCGGGACAGGCACAGATACGCAGTATTTT
>.|.|TRBV10-3|TRBJ1-1
CAIIGPGNTEAFF
TGTGCCATCATCGGACCTGGAAACACTGAAGCTTTCTTT
>few|.|TRBV29-1|TRBJ2-5
CSAGQMQETQYF
TGCAGCGCCGGACAGATGCAAGAGACCCAGTACTTC
>.|.|TRBV13|TRBJ2-1
CASSLDAEEQFF
TGTGCCAGCAGCTTAGACGCTGAAGAGCAGTTCTTC
>.|.|TRBV2|TRBJ2-1
CASYDRQINHEQFF
TGTGCCAGCTACGACAGACAAATTAACCATGAGCAGTTCTTC
>.|TRBD1|TRBV2|TRBJ1-1
CASSLLTGLNTEAFF
TGCGCCAGCAGCCTACTGACAGGGTTGAACACTGAAGCTTTCTTT
>.|TRBD1|TRBV10-1|TRBJ2-7
CASSTRTGSSYEQYF
TGCGCCAGCAGTACGAGGACAGGGAGTTCCTACGAGCAGTACTTC
>.|.|TRBV29-1|TRBJ1-1
CSVVRNTEAFF
TGCAGCGTCGTTAGGAACACTGAAGCTTTCTTT
>once|.|TRBV7-8|TRBJ1-1
CASSLVYTEAFF
TGTGCCAGCAGCTTAGTCTACACTGAAGCTTTCTTT
>.|.|TRBV2|TRBJ1-3
CASSEDRPLITIYF
TGTGCCAGCAGTGAAGACAGGCCTCTAATCACCATATATTTT
>.|TRBD1|TRBV28|TRBJ2-3
CAISGTGATDTQYF
TGTGCCATCTCCGGGACAGGGGCCACAGATACGCAGTATTTT
>once|.|TRBV3-1|TRBJ2-7
CASSQDSRSTYEQYF
TGTGCCAGCAGCCAAGATTCCAGGAGCACGTACGAGCAGTACTTC
>.|.|TRBV7-6|TRBJ2-1
CASARGKTHEQFF
TGTGCCAGCGCCCGAGGGAAGACTCATGAGCAGTTCTTC
>.|.|TRBV29-1|TRBJ2-7
CSVAMNRFSYEQYF
TGCAGCGTTGCCATGAACAGGTTCTCCTACGAGCAGTACTTC
>.|TRBD1|TRBV10-3|TRBJ1-1
CAIREGQGRTEAFF
TGTGCCATCAGGGAAGGACAGGGAAGAACTGAAGCTTTCTTT